A single sample gave rise to the 30 T cell receptor beta chains below, sequenced in a study of control samples from healthy donors and cancer patients. Produced via immunoSEQ multiplex PCR; TCRdb's table is partial and in-frame only. This table holds roughly 130,000 clones, 80% to 95% found once. The sample comprised blood. The source of these receptors is a man between 18 and 29 years old in good health.

DNA for the CDR3: TGTGCCAGCAGCGTCCGGCCACAGGACCCGAACACTGAAGCTTTCTTT. This encodes CASSVRPQDPNTEAFF. The chain recombines TRBV9 with TRBJ1-1; D may be TRBD1 (5 bases). The germline V gene encodes CDR1 SGDLS and CDR2 YYNGEE. This CDR3 is 16 amino acids long. V lost 2 bases and J 1 base, leaving 15 bases between the germline ends.

The gene calls are TRBV3-1 (or the pseudogene TRBV3-2) and TRBJ2-4; D uncertain. Trimming cost V 1 base and J 6 bases, with 4 bases left between them. Looked up from germline, CDR1 is LGHDT and CDR2 is YNNKEL (reference sequence). This CDR3 has 12 residues. CDR3 amino acids: CASSQGSNIQYF. The CDR3 bases are TGTGCCAGCAGCCAAGGTTCAAACATTCAGTACTTC.

V usage is TRBV5-1 and J usage is TRBJ2-3; D is undetermined. Germline V gene lookup returns CDR1 SGHRS and CDR2 YFSETQ. The ends were cut back, 0 bases at V and 1 base at J, with 3 bases in the middle. CDR3 length: 13 residues. CDR3 sequence reads: CASSLDGTDTQYF. In DNA, the CDR3 is TGCGCCAGCAGCTTGGACGGCACAGATACGCAGTATTTT. Combining the CDR3 with reference TRBV5-1 and TRBJ2-3 gives the whole variable domain KAGVTQTPRYLIKTRGQQVTLSCSPISGHRSVSWYQQTPGQGLQFLFEYFSETQRNKGNFPGRFSGRQFSNSRSEMNVSTLELGDSALYLCASSLDGTDTQYFGPGTRLTVL.

The V gene is TRBV15, the J gene TRBJ1-3; no definite D call. CDR3 length equals 12 residues. Trimming removed 4 bases from V and 0 bases from J, with 1 base in between. Per germline, CDR1 LNHNV and CDR2 YYDKDF (reference sequence). The CDR3 spells CATSTSGNTIYF. The DNA of the CDR3 is TGTGCCACCAGCACCTCTGGAAACACCATATATTTT.

The genes are TRBV6-1 and TRBJ2-5; TRBD2 aligns across 10 bases. The germline V gene has CDR1 MNHNS and CDR2 SASEGT. V lost 2 bases and J lost 2; bases outside the gene matches: 2. There are 15 residues in the CDR3. CDR3 sequence reads: CASSELTSGQETQYF. The CDR3 DNA is TGTGCCAGCAGTGAATTGACTAGCGGGCAAGAGACCCAGTACTTC.

This clone was picked up a small number of times. This chain uses TRBV5-1 with TRBJ2-3; possible D gene TRBD1, 6 bases. Looked up from germline, CDR1 is SGHRS and CDR2 is YFSETQ. The CDR3 consists of 14 residues. The ends were cut back, 2 bases at V and 2 bases at J, with 9 bases in the middle. CDR3 coding DNA: TGCGCCAGCAGCTTACAGGGTTACACAGATACGCAGTATTTT. Translating gives CASSLQGYTDTQYF.

J is TRBJ1-1 and V is TRBV7-9, with D perhaps TRBD1 (5 bases). CDR1 is SEHNR and CDR2 is FQNEAQ in the germline V gene (reference sequence). V gave up 0 bases and J gave up 6 bases, with 17 bases separating them. The CDR3 has 16 amino acids. CDR3 protein: CASSLALPGPIAEAFF. The DNA of the CDR3 is TGTGCCAGCAGCTTAGCGCTTCCAGGGCCGATCGCTGAAGCTTTCTTT.

This sequence joins TRBV11-2 and TRBJ1-3; D is perhaps TRBD1 (5 bases). Germline-derived CDR1 and CDR2 are SGHAT and FQNNGV. V lost 3 bases, J lost 4 bases, and 16 bases lay in between. This CDR3 is built from 16 residues. The chain's CDR3 is CASSFFQGLWGNTIYF. For the CDR3, the DNA is TGTGCCAGCAGCTTTTTCCAGGGATTGTGGGGAAACACCATATATTTT.

The gene calls are TRBV19 and TRBJ2-5; TRBD1 aligns across 8 bases. The trim removed 6 bases at V and 2 bases at J, leaving 8 bases unmatched. The CDR3 is made up of 15 amino acids. Germline V gives CDR1 LNHDA, CDR2 SQIVND (reference sequence). CDR3 bases: TGTGCCAGTAGCCCCCTTCAGGGGGCTCAAGAGACCCAGTACTTC. Translation gives CASSPLQGAQETQYF.

The chain uses TRBV11-2 and TRBJ1-4; a possible D gene is TRBD1 (5 bases). Germline assignment: CDR1 SGHAT and CDR2 FQNNGV. V lost 5 bases and J 3 bases, leaving 13 bases between the germline ends. This CDR3 contains 15 residues. The DNA for the CDR3 is TGTGCCAGCAGCCGTATCCAGGGACCTAATGAAAAACTGTTTTTT. It encodes CASSRIQGPNEKLFF.

V gene TRBV11-3 combines with J gene TRBJ2-3; D ambiguous. This CDR3 region has 14 residues. V dropped 5 bases and J dropped 1 base, with 10 bases sitting between them. Germline V gene data show CDR1 as SGHNT and CDR2 as YENEEA. CDR3 loop: CASSNHRRTDTQYF. CDR3 nucleotides: TGTGCCAGCAGCAACCACCGACGCACAGATACGCAGTATTTT. The full variable domain, with the rest looked up from reference TRBV11-3 and TRBJ2-3, is EAGVVQSPRYKIIEKKQPVAFWCNPISGHNTLYWYLQNLGQGPELLIRYENEEAVDDSQLPKDRFSAERLKGVDSTLKIQPAELGDSAVYLCASSNHRRTDTQYFGPGTRLTVL.

The chain employs TRBV7-3 and TRBJ1-1; D is undetermined. The CDR3 length is 13 residues. Germline-derived CDR1 and CDR2 are SGHTA and FQGTGA. Trimming removed 4 bases from V and 1 base from J, with 7 bases in between. The DNA for the CDR3 is TGTGCCAGCAGCTCCCAATCGAACACTGAAGCTTTCTTT. Translating gives CASSSQSNTEAFF.

This chain joins TRBV6-6 and TRBJ2-7; the D gene is possibly TRBD1 (5 bases). The CDR3 is 15 amino acids. V was cut by 4 bases and J by 12 bases, with 25 bases left in between. Germline loops: CDR1 MNHNY, CDR2 SVGAGI (reference sequence). The CDR3 DNA follows: TGTGCCAGCAGTTCATCGACAGACCCTCTACGAAGGGGGTACTTC. This codes for CASSSSTDPLRRGYF.

The chain links TRBV28 to TRBJ1-6; D unresolved. Germline V CDR1 and CDR2: MDHEN, SYDVKM. The CDR3 is made up of 12 amino acids. The V end lost 5 bases, the J end lost 10 bases, and 9 bases lay between the germline ends. The DNA for the CDR3 is TGTGCCAGCAGTCAGTTAGGATCACCCCTCCACTTT. Residues: CASSQLGSPLHF.

The V gene is TRBV2, the J gene TRBJ1-5; 8 bases are shared with TRBD1. The germline gives CDR1 SNHLY, CDR2 FYNNEI. This CDR3 has 14 amino acids. Trimming at V came to 8 bases and at J to 2 bases, leaving 5 bases not matched to a gene. CDR3 nucleotides: TGTGCCAGCGCGCCAGGGGGCGGCAATCAGCCCCAGCATTTT. Its translation is CASAPGGGNQPQHF.

The rearrangement links TRBV5-8 to TRBJ2-1; TRBD2 matches at 7 bases. The CDR3 has 15 residues. Germline loops: CDR1 SGHTS, CDR2 YDEGEE. J lost 3 bases, V lost 2 bases, and 5 bases had no gene match. The CDR3 protein is CASSFKGGSYNEQFF. For the CDR3, the DNA is TGTGCCAGCAGCTTTAAGGGCGGGAGCTACAATGAGCAGTTCTTC.

The chain recombines TRBV7-2 with TRBJ2-5; D is perhaps TRBD2 (6 bases). V lost 2 bases, J lost 3 bases, and 10 bases lay in between. The germline V gene has CDR1 SGHTA and CDR2 FQGNSA. The CDR3 is 14 amino acids. Written as DNA, the CDR3 is TGTGCCAGCAGCTTAAGGTGGGGGGAAGAGACCCAGTACTTC. Protein sequence: CASSLRWGEETQYF. Using reference TRBV7-2 and TRBJ2-5 for the parts outside the CDR3, the full variable domain is GAGVSQSPSNKVTEKGKDVELRCDPISGHTALYWYRQSLGQGLEFLIYFQGNSAPDKSGLPSDRFSAERTGGSVSTLTIQRTQQEDSAVYLCASSLRWGEETQYFGPGTRLLVL.

The chain has TRBV11-2 and TRBJ2-1, with 11 nucleotides matching TRBD2. The germline CDR1 and CDR2 sequences are SGHAT and FQNNGV. This CDR3 spans 15 amino acids. Trimming removed 1 base from V and 9 bases from J; junction bases left unmatched: 5. The CDR3 DNA is TGTGCCAGCAGCTTAGGTAGCGGGAGGGCGGGTGAGCAGTTCTTC. Translating it yields CASSLGSGRAGEQFF.

The chain carries TRBV20-1 and TRBJ1-4; D gene uncertain. Trimming took 6 bases from V and 0 from J, leaving 11 bases between them. The CDR3 runs to 14 residues. Germline V lookup: CDR1 DFQATT, CDR2 SNEGSKA (reference sequence). CDR3 DNA sequence: TGCAGTGCCAGTGGTGGTGCAACTAATGAAAAACTGTTTTTT. Its protein product is CSASGGATNEKLFF.

This chain uses TRBV5-1 with TRBJ2-3; D is perhaps TRBD1 (7 bases). Trimming left V 2 bases short and J 6 bases short, with 19 bases between. The CDR3 spans 16 residues. Looked up from germline, CDR1 is SGHRS and CDR2 is YFSETQ. The CDR3 loop reads CASSFGQVEAGDTQYF. CDR3 DNA: TGCGCCAGCAGCTTCGGACAGGTGGAGGCGGGGGATACGCAGTATTTT.

This clone was detected only once. Other DNA sequences of this sample code for an identical CDR3. The chain couples TRBV19 to TRBJ2-5; TRBD2 might be the D (6 bases). Trimming removed 6 bases from V and 1 base from J, with 18 bases in between. The V gene's germline CDR1 is LNHDA and CDR2 SQIVND (reference sequence). This CDR3 is 16 amino acids long. CDR3 in amino acids: CASRGRGGNPQETQYF. As DNA, the CDR3 is TGTGCCAGTAGAGGGCGGGGCGGGAACCCCCAAGAGACCCAGTACTTC.

This chain connects TRBV30 to TRBJ2-3; D call uncertain. Trimming removed 2 bases at V and 6 bases at J, with 15 bases between. The CDR3 length is 14 residues. CDR1 and CDR2 (germline): GTSNPN, SVGIG (reference sequence). CDR3 DNA sequence: TGTGCCTGGAGTCCCCTCGAGCTTATCGATACGCAGTATTTT. Its protein product is CAWSPLELIDTQYF.

The chain has TRBV2 and TRBJ2-5, with 9 bases that match TRBD1. With V trimmed by 6 bases and J by 5 bases, 4 bases remained unmatched. Germline V CDR1 and CDR2: SNHLY, FYNNEI. The CDR3 contains 13 residues. CDR3 in amino acids: CASRGTGRETQYF. Here the CDR3 DNA reads TGTGCCAGCAGGGGGACAGGGCGGGAGACCCAGTACTTC.

This clone turned up a few times. The chain has TRBV18 and TRBJ2-3, with TRBD2 matching 12 bases. J was trimmed by 5 bases and V by 6 bases; bases with no gene match: 6. From germline, CDR1 is KGHSH and CDR2 LQKENI. The CDR3 contains 15 residues. CDR3 nucleotide sequence: TGTGCCAGCTCCGCGACTAGCGGGAGCCGAGATACGCAGTATTTT. Translating it yields CASSATSGSRDTQYF.

The genes are TRBV11-3 and TRBJ1-6; the D is unclear. Trimming cost V 3 bases and J 7 bases, with 4 bases left between them. CDR3 size: 12 residues. Germline loops: CDR1 SGHNT, CDR2 YENEEA. DNA of the CDR3: TGTGCCAGCAGCTTGAAGAATTCACCCCTCCACTTT. It is translated as CASSLKNSPLHF.

The gene calls are TRBV13 and TRBJ2-1, with 12 nucleotides matching TRBD2. This CDR3 has 15 residues. Germline V gene sequence: CDR1 PRHDT, CDR2 FYEKMQ (reference sequence). The V segment lost 6 bases and the J segment 6 bases; nucleotides outside the gene matches: 6. CDR3 loop: CASSHPLAGGNEQFF. CDR3 coding DNA: TGTGCCAGCAGTCACCCACTAGCGGGAGGCAATGAGCAGTTCTTC.

This clone was seen a single time. The genes are TRBV29-1 and TRBJ2-7; 8 bases match TRBD1. The CDR3 extends over 11 amino acids. Germline V gene data show CDR1 as SQVTM and CDR2 as ANQGSEA. The CDR3 loop reads CRVDRDHEQYF. In DNA form, the CDR3 reads TGCAGAGTGGACAGGGACCACGAGCAGTACTTC.

The gene calls are TRBV11-1 and TRBJ2-7, with D unclear. There are 16 residues in the CDR3. Germline V CDR1 and CDR2: SGHAT, FQDESV (reference sequence). V shed 7 bases and J shed 3 bases, with 22 bases lying between them. The CDR3 loop is CASTQGSPPRSYEQYF. As DNA, the CDR3 is TGTGCCAGCACTCAAGGTAGTCCCCCTCGGAGCTACGAGCAGTACTTC.

The chain uses TRBV7-9 and TRBJ2-2; D possibly corresponds to TRBD1 (6 bases). V lost 5 bases, J lost 3 bases, and 22 bases lay in between. There are 18 residues in the CDR3. CDR1 and CDR2 (germline): SEHNR, FQNEAQ (reference sequence). The CDR3 loop reads CASSAGPGHQGYTGELFF. The CDR3 DNA is TGTGCCAGCAGCGCAGGACCGGGACACCAAGGGTACACCGGGGAGCTGTTTTTT.

This clone was recorded once. The V call is TRBV5-1, the J call TRBJ2-1, with 9 bases aligning to TRBD2. This CDR3 has 16 amino acids. The junction had 7 bases not matched to a gene; V was cut back by 3 bases and J by 3 bases. Germline-derived CDR1 and CDR2 are SGHRS and YFSETQ. CDR3 sequence: CASSYIAGVNYNEQFF. For the CDR3, the DNA is TGCGCCAGCAGCTACATAGCGGGAGTTAACTACAATGAGCAGTTCTTC. Looking up the rest from reference TRBV5-1 and TRBJ2-1 gives the full variable domain: KAGVTQTPRYLIKTRGQQVTLSCSPISGHRSVSWYQQTPGQGLQFLFEYFSETQRNKGNFPGRFSGRQFSNSRSEMNVSTLELGDSALYLCASSYIAGVNYNEQFFGPGTRLTVL.